This T cell receptor beta chain was captured by sequencing in a study of control samples from healthy donors and cancer patients. The sample holds a few counts of this clone. Measured with immunoSEQ multiplex PCR; TCRdb has only the in-frame clones, and not every one. The table has about 100,000 clones, 85% seen once. The CDR3 sequence is 12 residues long. Trimming cost V 0 bases and J 11 bases, with 10 bases left between them. Germline CDR1 is ENHRY and CDR2 is SYGVKD. The origin of this receptor is a man aged 25 to 40 in good health. The sequencing sample was made of blood. This sequence joins TRBV10-3 and TRBJ1-1; no clear D. CDR3 in amino acids: CAISESRVEAFF. CDR3 coding DNA: TGTGCCATCAGTGAGTCGAGGGTGGAGGCTTTCTTT.